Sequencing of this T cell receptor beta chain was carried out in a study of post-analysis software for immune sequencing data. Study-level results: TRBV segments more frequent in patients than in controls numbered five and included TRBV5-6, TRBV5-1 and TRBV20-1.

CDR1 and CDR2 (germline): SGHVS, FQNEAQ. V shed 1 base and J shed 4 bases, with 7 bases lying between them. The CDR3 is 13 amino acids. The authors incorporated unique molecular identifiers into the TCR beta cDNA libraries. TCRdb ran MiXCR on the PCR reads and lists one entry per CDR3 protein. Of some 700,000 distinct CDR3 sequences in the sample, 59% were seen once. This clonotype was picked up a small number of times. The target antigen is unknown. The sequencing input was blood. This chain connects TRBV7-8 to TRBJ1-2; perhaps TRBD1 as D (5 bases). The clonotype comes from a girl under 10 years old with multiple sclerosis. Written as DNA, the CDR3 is TGTGCCAGCAGCTTAGGACAGTCCTATGGCTACACCTTC. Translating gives CASSLGQSYGYTF.